Listed below are T cell receptor beta chains from one sample, sequenced in a study of T cell responses to AZD1222 COVID-19 vaccine. Sequencing used immunoSEQ multiplex PCR; TCRdb keeps in-frame clones, though not all of them. The sample includes 150,000 or so clones, approximately 90% of them seen just once. Here the sequenced sample was peripheral blood, taken on day 0 of AZD1222 vaccination. These receptors were collected from an adult in good health. The CDR3 runs from the conserved cysteine through the conserved F or W. Each record gives: CDR3 length, V gene, D gene, J gene, clone size, CDR3 protein, CDR3 DNA. The D gene is left open where the match is weak. Not every row has a clone size; where given, it reads once, few, many or a size class.

18	TRBV18	TRBD1	TRBJ1-1	-	CASSPPVVWDRHETEAFF	TGTGCCAGCTCACCACCGGTGGTGTGGGACAGACATGAGACTGAAGCTTTCTTT
16	TRBV7-9	-	TRBJ1-2	-	CASSHFAGSGTGGYTF	TGTGCCAGCAGTCATTTTGCCGGCAGCGGGACCGGTGGCTACACCTTC
13	TRBV6-6	TRBD1	TRBJ1-1	-	CASRAGGGTEAFF	TGTGCCAGCAGGGCAGGGGGTGGGACTGAAGCTTTCTTT
16	TRBV15	TRBD2	TRBJ2-1	-	CATSRPRTSPRDEQFF	TGTGCCACCAGCCGCCCCCGGACTAGCCCACGGGATGAGCAGTTCTTC
17	TRBV7-6	-	TRBJ2-5	-	CASSSSPRSRGEETQYF	TGTGCCAGCAGCTCTTCTCCCCGATCGAGGGGAGAAGAGACCCAGTACTTC
14	TRBV28	-	TRBJ1-1	-	CAITLGVGNTEAFF	TGTGCCATCACCCTCGGGGTAGGGAACACTGAAGCTTTCTTT
14	TRBV19	TRBD1	TRBJ1-1	once	CASQLRQGNTEAFF	TGTGCCAGTCAGCTCCGACAGGGGAACACTGAAGCTTTCTTT
16	TRBV28	TRBD2	TRBJ2-2	-	CASSSFGRENTGELFF	TGTGCCAGCAGTTCCTTCGGGAGGGAAAACACCGGGGAGCTGTTTTTT
14	TRBV3-1/TRBV3-2	-	TRBJ1-2	-	CASSQDRGSYGYTF	TGTGCCAGCAGCCAAGATCGGGGCTCGTATGGCTACACCTTC
15	TRBV27	-	TRBJ1-2	-	CASTRTSSLSYGYTF	TGTGCCAGCACCAGGACGTCGAGTTTGAGCTATGGCTACACCTTC
15	TRBV20-1	-	TRBJ2-7	-	CSASFPQTTAYEQYF	TGCAGTGCTAGTTTCCCCCAGACTACCGCCTACGAGCAGTACTTC
13	TRBV3-1/TRBV3-2	-	TRBJ2-3	once	CASSQGGADTQYF	TGTGCCAGCAGCCAAGGGGGCGCAGATACGCAGTATTTT
16	TRBV7-9	TRBD2	TRBJ2-1	-	CASSEGVAGASDEQFF	TGTGCCAGCAGCGAAGGAGTAGCGGGAGCATCAGATGAGCAGTTCTTC
13	TRBV30	-	TRBJ1-2	-	CAWIRGGFYGYTF	TGTGCCTGGATCCGGGGCGGGTTCTATGGCTACACCTTC